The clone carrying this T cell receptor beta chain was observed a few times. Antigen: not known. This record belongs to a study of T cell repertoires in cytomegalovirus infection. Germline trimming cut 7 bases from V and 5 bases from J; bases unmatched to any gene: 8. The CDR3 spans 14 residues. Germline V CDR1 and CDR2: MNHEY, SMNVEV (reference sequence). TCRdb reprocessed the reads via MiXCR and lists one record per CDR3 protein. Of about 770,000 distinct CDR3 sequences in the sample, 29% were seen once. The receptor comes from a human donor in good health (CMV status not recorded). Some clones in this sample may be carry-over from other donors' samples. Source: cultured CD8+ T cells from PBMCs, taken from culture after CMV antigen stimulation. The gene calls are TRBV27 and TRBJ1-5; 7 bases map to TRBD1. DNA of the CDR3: TGTGCCAGCAAACCCGGGACAGAGGATCAGCCCCAGCATTTT. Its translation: CASKPGTEDQPQHF.